A single sample is the source of the 4 T cell receptor beta chains below, sequenced in a study of liver allograft versus peripheral blood T cells. In the study overall: Comparative analysis was performed on T cell receptor repertoires from transplanted livers and from recipients' peripheral blood.

TCRdb redid the calling of the reads with MiXCR, one entry per CDR3 protein. The table lists 9,500 to 13,000 distinct CDR3 sequences, 20% to 25% of them singletons. The receptor source for this set is a human patient who had a liver transplant. The graft donor may be the source of some T cells.

The V call is TRBV19, the J call TRBJ1-2, with a tentative D call TRBD1 (6 bases). Germline V gene sequence: CDR1 LNHDA, CDR2 SQIVND (reference sequence). Trimming removed 1 base at V and 4 bases at J, with 19 bases between. The length of the CDR3 is 17 residues. DNA of the CDR3: TGTGCCAGTAGTATAGCCCATACCCAGGGACACTTCTATGGCTACACCTTC. Translating gives CASSIAHTQGHFYGYTF.

Only a few counts were recorded for this clonotype. The chain uses TRBV28 and TRBJ1-2; D might be TRBD1 (5 bases). From germline, CDR1 is MDHEN and CDR2 SYDVKM. This CDR3 contains 11 residues. V was shortened by 8 bases and J by 8 bases, with 12 bases between the two germline ends. The CDR3 coding sequence is TGTGCCAGCTACGGGGGGAGAGGCTACACCTTC. It is translated as CASYGGRGYTF.

This clonotype is termed medium-sized. V is TRBV9 and J is TRBJ1-1; D possibly corresponds to TRBD1 (5 bases). Germline-derived CDR1 and CDR2 are SGDLS and YYNGEE. This CDR3 comprises 14 residues. V was clipped by 4 bases and J by 1 base, with 11 bases between them. The CDR3 sequence: CASSILGQNTEAFF. As DNA, the CDR3 is TGTGCCAGCAGCATCCTAGGACAGAACACTGAAGCTTTCTTT.

This chain connects TRBV30 to TRBJ2-7, with D perhaps matching TRBD2 (6 bases). Looked up from germline, CDR1 is GTSNPN and CDR2 is SVGIG (reference sequence). Trimming shortened V by 5 bases and J by 0 bases, and 8 bases separated the two germline ends. The CDR3 runs 12 residues. The CDR3 spells CAWGDFSYEQYF. Here the CDR3 DNA reads TGTGCCTGGGGGGACTTCTCCTACGAGCAGTACTTC. Together with reference TRBV30 and TRBJ2-7, the CDR3 gives the full variable domain: SQTIHQWPATLVQPVGSPLSLECTVEGTSNPNLYWYRQAAGRGLQLLFYSVGIGQISSEVPQNLSASRPQDRQFILSSKKLLLSDSGFYLCAWGDFSYEQYFGPGTRLTVT.